One sample yielded the 3 T cell receptor beta chains listed below, sequenced in a study of vaccination effects on CD4 cells after COVID-19. ViraFEST used viral peptide pools to expand antigen-specific CD4+ T cells before sequencing. Researchers isolated CD4+ T cells once approximately ten days of culture had elapsed. Either the BNT162b2 or mRNA-1273 vaccine was given to participants in two doses. Antigen specificity for these receptors is unknown. Measured with immunoSEQ multiplex PCR; TCRdb has only the in-frame clones, and not every one. The sample yields tens of thousands of clones, over 60% seen once. Sequenced material: CD4+ T cells from PBMCs cultured with HCoV-NL63 spike peptides, taken after COVID-19 vaccination. These receptors all come from a human donor who received a COVID-19 vaccine.

The chain couples TRBV18 to TRBJ2-5; D perhaps matches TRBD2 (7 bases). The CDR3 is made up of 15 amino acids. The germline V and J ends were trimmed by 0 bases and 5 bases, with 13 bases remaining between them. CDR1 is KGHSH and CDR2 is LQKENI in the germline V gene. This CDR3 reads CASSPPHGGLETQYF. The CDR3 bases are TGTGCCAGCTCACCACCCCACGGGGGGCTCGAGACCCAGTACTTC.

The rearrangement joins TRBV7-8 to TRBJ2-5, with unresolved D. The germline gives CDR1 SGHVS, CDR2 FQNEAQ. The CDR3 contains 13 residues. V was trimmed by 1 base and J by 5 bases, leaving 8 bases between them. The CDR3 spells CASSLVRRETQYF. Written as DNA, the CDR3 is TGTGCCAGCAGCTTAGTTCGGCGCGAGACCCAGTACTTC.

This sequence joins TRBV4-2 and TRBJ2-3, with 9 bases identical to TRBD2. This CDR3 is 16 amino acids long. Trimming cost V 3 bases and J 2 bases; bases outside gene matches: 6. Looked up from germline, CDR1 is LGHNA and CDR2 is YNFKEQ. CDR3 coding DNA: TGTGCCAGCAGCCATTGGGGCGGGGGGGACACAGATACGCAGTATTTT. It translates to CASSHWGGGDTDTQYF.